These 5 T cell receptor beta chains share one sample of origin, sequenced in a study of blood T cell repertoires in COVID-19. The method was immunoSEQ multiplex PCR; TCRdb's version includes in-frame clones alone and lacks a portion of them. The sample has about 210,000 clones, roughly 84% seen once. The sample was PBMCs or T cells enriched from blood (not recorded which). These receptors were taken from a man in his thirties or forties in a cohort exposed to, infected with or recovered from COVID-19 (not recorded which).

V is TRBV27 and J is TRBJ2-7, with D possibly TRBD2 on 6 matching bases. Trimming left V 5 bases short and J 6 bases short, with 11 bases between. CDR3 size: 12 residues. Germline V gene data show CDR1 as MNHEY and CDR2 as SMNVEV (reference sequence). As DNA, the CDR3 is TGTGCCAGCAGTCCTCCCGGGGGCGAGCAGTACTTC. Translated: CASSPPGGEQYF.

This rearrangement joins TRBV27 to TRBJ2-7; D is ambiguous. The germline gives CDR1 MNHEY, CDR2 SMNVEV (reference sequence). The CDR3 loop spans 13 amino acids. Between the trimmed V and J ends, which lost 3 bases and 0 bases, there was a span of 6 bases. This CDR3 is CASSLHNSYEQYF. In DNA form, the CDR3 reads TGTGCCAGCAGTTTGCACAACTCCTACGAGCAGTACTTC.

This sequence joins TRBV5-1 and TRBJ2-5; 8 nucleotides align to TRBD2. The CDR3 contains 15 residues. V shed 2 bases, J shed 1 base, and the junction held 4 bases outside the gene matches. Per the germline V gene, CDR1 is SGHRS and CDR2 is YFSETQ. The CDR3 here is CASSFLGTSQETQYF. CDR3 DNA: TGCGCCAGCAGCTTCTTGGGGACTAGCCAAGAGACCCAGTACTTC.

The chain recombines TRBV24-1 with TRBJ1-2; D gene unclear. The V gene's germline CDR1 is KGHDR and CDR2 SFDVKD. This CDR3 is built from 13 residues. Between the trimmed V and J ends, which lost 4 bases and 6 bases, there was a span of 11 bases. CDR3 sequence reads: CATSDANLNGYTF. CDR3 in DNA: TGTGCCACCAGTGACGCAAACTTGAATGGCTACACCTTC.

The chain couples TRBV19 to TRBJ2-3; weak D call: TRBD1 (6 bases). The CDR3 is made up of 14 amino acids. Per germline, CDR1 LNHDA and CDR2 SQIVND (reference sequence). Deletions cut 4 bases from V and 4 bases from J, with 12 bases between. CDR3: CASSTHRVPDTQYF. The CDR3 coding sequence is TGTGCCAGTAGTACCCACAGGGTTCCAGATACGCAGTATTTT.